A selection of T cell receptor beta chains follows, all from one sample in a study of control samples from healthy donors and cancer patients. TCRdb's copy holds only in-frame clones and misses some; the assay was immunoSEQ multiplex PCR. The data contain about 160,000 clones, approximately 96% of them singletons. Source material: blood. Receptors originate from a woman aged 40 to 50 in good health. Both conserved end residues are trimmed from each CDR3. Clone size is given for some rows only: seen once, a few or many times, or a class if the clone is expanded.

cdr3_aa: VVRVGTNTEAF
v_call: TRBV5-4
j_call: TRBJ1-1
clone_size: NA

cdr3_aa: ASSVGRDRGHEQY
v_call: TRBV9
j_call: TRBJ2-7
clone_size: once

cdr3_aa: ASSWVLENTEAF
v_call: TRBV6-6
j_call: TRBJ1-1
clone_size: once

cdr3_aa: ASSQAPGGPGNTIY
v_call: TRBV4-3
j_call: TRBJ1-3
clone_size: NA

cdr3_aa: ASSLAPQGTEAF
v_call: TRBV7-2
j_call: TRBJ1-1
clone_size: NA

cdr3_aa: AISSGQFYGYT
v_call: TRBV10-3
j_call: TRBJ1-2
clone_size: NA

cdr3_aa: ASSIGRTADTQY
v_call: TRBV19
j_call: TRBJ2-3
clone_size: NA

cdr3_aa: ATSRVGRDQPQH
v_call: TRBV15
j_call: TRBJ1-5
clone_size: NA

cdr3_aa: ASSSPPPGGEPQH
v_call: TRBV19
j_call: TRBJ1-5
clone_size: NA

cdr3_aa: ASSLVPSGMVAEQY
v_call: TRBV5-1
j_call: TRBJ2-7
clone_size: NA

cdr3_aa: SVEVTSGQRPSEQF
v_call: TRBV29-1
j_call: TRBJ2-1
clone_size: NA

cdr3_aa: ASSLAGGDGYT
v_call: TRBV7-8
j_call: TRBJ1-2
clone_size: NA

cdr3_aa: ASSGRDTGYEQY
v_call: TRBV9
j_call: TRBJ2-7
clone_size: NA

cdr3_aa: ASSPLLRAEKLF
v_call: TRBV18
j_call: TRBJ1-4
clone_size: NA

cdr3_aa: ASTKPVSYEQY
v_call: TRBV2
j_call: TRBJ2-7
clone_size: NA

cdr3_aa: ASRLGNSHTYEQY
v_call: TRBV7-2
j_call: TRBJ2-7
clone_size: NA

cdr3_aa: ASSLAPGQGHTEAF
v_call: TRBV7-2
j_call: TRBJ1-1
clone_size: NA